Shown below are 29 T cell receptor beta chains from a single sample sequenced in a study of blood T cell repertoires in COVID-19. TCRdb's copy holds only in-frame clones and misses some; the assay was immunoSEQ multiplex PCR. The profile shows under 35,000 clones, roughly 90% of them singletons. Input material: peripheral blood. These TCRs come from a human donor in a cohort sampled during active COVID-19.

A few counts support this clone. The chain recombines TRBV25-1 with TRBJ2-2; perhaps TRBD1 as D (6 bases). Trimming removed 7 bases at V and 5 bases at J, with 11 bases between. The CDR3 extends over 13 amino acids. Germline assignment: CDR1 MGHDK and CDR2 SYGVNS. DNA for the CDR3: TGTGCCAGCACCCACAGGGAAACCGGGGAGCTGTTTTTT. Translated: CASTHRETGELFF.

The chain carries TRBV11-2 and TRBJ2-1; 10 bases are shared with TRBD2. Germline CDR1 SGHAT, CDR2 FQNNGV. This CDR3 has 15 amino acids. V lost 1 base to trimming and J lost 8 bases; unmatched junction nucleotides: 5. CDR3 DNA sequence: TGTGCCAGCAGCTTAGTGCCAGCGGGGGGGCATGAGCAGTTCTTC. Protein sequence: CASSLVPAGGHEQFF.

This sequence joins TRBV13 and TRBJ1-3; D is unclear. Trimming removed 5 bases from V and 7 bases from J, with 15 bases in between. Germline V gene sequence: CDR1 PRHDT, CDR2 FYEKMQ (reference sequence). The CDR3 extends over 14 amino acids. DNA for the CDR3: TGTGCCAGCAGCAATCGAGACTTCTGGAACACCATATATTTT. This sequence encodes CASSNRDFWNTIYF.

The chain recombines TRBV6-5 with TRBJ2-3; 9 bases are shared with TRBD1. Germline CDR1 and CDR2: MNHEY and SVGAGI. The CDR3 contains 15 residues. The V segment lost 0 bases and the J segment 4 bases; nucleotides outside the gene matches: 2. In DNA, the CDR3 is TGTGCCAGCAGTTACTCGACAGGGGGGGCAGATACGCAGTATTTT. As protein: CASSYSTGGADTQYF.

This clone was recorded once. The chain is built from TRBV5-8 and TRBJ2-1, with 7 nucleotides matching TRBD2. Germline lookup yields CDR1 SGHTS and CDR2 YDEGEE. This CDR3 is built from 16 residues. Unmatched junction bases numbered 4, after V lost 1 base and J lost 0 bases. CDR3 protein: CASSLSSGSSYNEQFF. In nucleotides, the CDR3 is TGTGCCAGCAGCTTGTCTAGCGGAAGCTCCTACAATGAGCAGTTCTTC.

This clone was observed a few times. CDR3 DNA: TGTGCCAGCAGCAACGGGACTTCCTACAATGAGCAGTTCTTC. This encodes CASSNGTSYNEQFF. The chain is built from TRBV27 and TRBJ2-1; tentative D call: TRBD2 (6 bases). CDR1 is MNHEY, CDR2 SMNVEV, per germline (reference sequence). The V and J ends lost 6 bases and 1 base respectively, with 10 bases between them. The CDR3 runs to 14 residues.

This chain links TRBV5-4 with TRBJ2-7, with D perhaps TRBD1 (6 bases). V lost 0 bases and J lost 0, with 10 bases in between. This CDR3 has 15 amino acids. Per germline, CDR1 SGHNT and CDR2 YYREEE (reference sequence). The CDR3 is CASSLVGAGSYEQYF. The CDR3 nucleotides read TGTGCCAGCAGCTTGGTGGGGGCTGGCTCCTACGAGCAGTACTTC.

The chain's CDR3 is CASSPDRTDTQYF. In DNA, the CDR3 is TGTGCCAGCTCACCTGACAGGACAGATACGCAGTATTTT. J is TRBJ2-3 and V is TRBV18, with D possibly being TRBD1 (6 bases). The CDR3 consists of 13 residues. In germline, CDR1 is KGHSH, CDR2 LQKENI. Trimming shortened V by 3 bases and J by 3 bases, and 7 bases separated the two germline ends.

In this sample, this clone turned up a few times. V and J are TRBV2 and TRBJ2-3; TRBD2 matches 10 bases. The CDR3 contains 16 residues. Looked up from germline, CDR1 is SNHLY and CDR2 is FYNNEI. Trimming removed 2 bases from V and 6 bases from J; junction bases left unmatched: 8. The CDR3 DNA sequence: TGTGCCAGCAGTGAAATGGTAGCGGGGGGTTTGGATACGCAGTATTTT. As protein: CASSEMVAGGLDTQYF. The full variable domain, its missing parts supplied by reference TRBV2 and TRBJ2-3, is EPEVTQTPSHQVTQMGQEVILRCVPISNHLYFYWYRQILGQKVEFLVSFYNNEISEKSEIFDDQFSVERPDGSNFTLKIRSTKLEDSAMYFCASSEMVAGGLDTQYFGPGTRLTVL.

V gene TRBV27 combines with J gene TRBJ1-2; 7 nucleotides match TRBD1. Trimming at V came to 2 bases and at J to 4 bases, leaving 4 bases not matched to a gene. This CDR3 comprises 14 residues. The V gene's germline CDR1 is MNHEY and CDR2 SMNVEV (reference sequence). The CDR3 bases are TGTGCCAGCAGTTTAACGTGGGACAGCTATGGCTACACCTTC. This translates into CASSLTWDSYGYTF.

The chain links TRBV5-4 to TRBJ2-3; D is unclear. V was clipped by 0 bases and J by 4 bases, with 6 bases between them. This CDR3 comprises 13 residues. The germline CDR1 and CDR2 sequences are SGHNT and YYREEE (reference sequence). Here the CDR3 reads CASSLVVADTQYF. Here the CDR3 DNA reads TGTGCCAGCAGCTTGGTCGTCGCAGATACGCAGTATTTT.

This chain uses TRBV14 with TRBJ2-3; D uncertain. The germline V gene has CDR1 SGHDN and CDR2 FVKESK. The CDR3 extends over 14 amino acids. V dropped 4 bases and J dropped 4 bases, with 12 bases sitting between them. The chain's CDR3 is CASSPVGWSDTQYF. The CDR3 DNA reads TGTGCCAGCAGCCCAGTTGGCTGGTCAGATACGCAGTATTTT.

The CDR3 sequence: CASSLTLPGGSTDTQYF. For the CDR3, the DNA is TGCGCCAGCAGCTTAACTCTACCGGGGGGGTCCACAGATACGCAGTATTTT. The V gene is TRBV5-1, the J gene TRBJ2-3, with 8 positions matching TRBD2. Germline CDR1 is SGHRS and CDR2 is YFSETQ. The CDR3 is 17 residues long. The V gene end was trimmed by 2 bases and the J gene end by 2 bases; junction bases not matched to a gene: 10.

The chain combines TRBV6-5 with TRBJ1-2, with D possibly matching TRBD1 (5 bases). Germline-derived CDR1 and CDR2 are MNHEY and SVGAGI. The ends were cut back, 6 bases at V and 8 bases at J, with 19 bases in the middle. There are 14 residues in the CDR3. The CDR3, as DNA: TGTGCCAGCAGAGAGCCCCGGTTGGGGGGAGGCTACACCTTC. This codes for CASREPRLGGGYTF.

This clone was recorded once. The gene calls are TRBV19 and TRBJ2-5, with a tentative D call TRBD1 (6 bases). V was shortened by 3 bases and J by 5 bases, with 16 bases between the two germline ends. The CDR3 length is 15 residues. Germline CDR1 is LNHDA and CDR2 is SQIVND (reference sequence). The CDR3 loop reads CASSIGKGVSETQYF. The CDR3 region has the DNA TGTGCCAGTAGTATCGGGAAGGGGGTGTCGGAGACCCAGTACTTC.

About this clone: At one boundary the junction diverges from the germline segment, which might be a read error. This chain joins TRBV6-5 and TRBJ1-1, with 9 bases lining up with TRBD1. The CDR3 runs 12 residues. Germline CDR1 and CDR2: MNHEY and SVGAGI. In DNA form, the CDR3 reads TGTGCCAGCAGGAGGACAGGGGCTGAAACTTTCTTT. Its translation: CASRRTGAETFF.

V usage is TRBV19 and J usage is TRBJ2-4; 10 bases map to TRBD1. The CDR3 is 14 residues long. V lost 7 bases, J lost 6 bases, and 6 bases stayed unmatched. CDR1 LNHDA and CDR2 SQIVND come from the germline V gene (reference sequence). Written as DNA, the CDR3 is TGTGCCAGTACATGGACAGGGGGTTTAAACATTCAGTACTTC. It codes for CASTWTGGLNIQYF.

This clone was observed a single time. The gene calls are TRBV27 and TRBJ2-7; unclear D gene. V gave up 3 bases and J gave up 1 base, with 7 bases separating them. The length of the CDR3 is 13 residues. Germline V lookup: CDR1 MNHEY, CDR2 SMNVEV (reference sequence). The CDR3 protein is CASSFRQSYEQYF. The CDR3 DNA follows: TGTGCCAGCAGTTTCAGGCAGTCCTACGAGCAGTACTTC.

The J gene is TRBJ2-2, the V gene TRBV10-1, with a weak D call TRBD1 (5 bases). Per the germline V gene, CDR1 is WNHNN and CDR2 is SYGVQD (reference sequence). This CDR3 has 14 residues. The V end lost 2 bases, the J end lost 6 bases, and 10 bases lay between the germline ends. Here the CDR3 DNA reads TGCGCCAGCAGTGAGGCAGGGCGGTCCGGGGAGCTGTTTTTT. Translated, it gives CASSEAGRSGELFF.

This clone was recorded a few times. The rearrangement links TRBV7-9 to TRBJ1-2; TRBD1 might be the D (6 bases). The CDR3 has 18 amino acids. Trimming removed 2 bases at V and 0 bases at J, with 19 bases between. The germline V gene has CDR1 SEHNR and CDR2 FQNEAQ (reference sequence). Here the CDR3 DNA reads TGTGCCAGCAGCTTACCCAGGTCGGGGGGCGGAACTAACTATGGCTACACCTTC. Residues: CASSLPRSGGGTNYGYTF.

This chain links TRBV27 with TRBJ2-7, with a weak D call TRBD1 (5 bases). CDR1 and CDR2 from the germline V gene are MNHEY and SMNVEV (reference sequence). The CDR3 is 15 residues long. V lost 3 bases and J 4 bases, leaving 16 bases between the germline ends. The CDR3 sequence: CASSFWVGVPYEQYF. In DNA, the CDR3 is TGTGCCAGCAGTTTCTGGGTAGGGGTCCCTTACGAGCAGTACTTC.

A word on this clone: The junction departs from the called germline gene at one end, perhaps through a read error. The CDR3 reads CAINEGGISYEQYF. For the CDR3, the DNA is TGTGCCATCAATGAGGGAGGGATCTCCTACGAGCAGTACTTC. The V call is TRBV10-3, the J call TRBJ2-7; 7 nucleotides align to TRBD2. The CDR3 has 14 amino acids. From germline, CDR1 is ENHRY and CDR2 SYGVKD.

The chain recombines TRBV29-1 with TRBJ1-2; D not resolved. Trimming took off 6 bases at V and 5 bases at J, with 10 bases between the two ends. The CDR3 length is 11 residues. In germline, CDR1 is SQVTM, CDR2 ANQGSEA. CDR3: CSVERGYGYTF. The CDR3 nucleotides read TGCAGCGTCGAGCGGGGTTATGGCTACACCTTC.

This clone came up once. The CDR3 is CASSPRGYSNQPQHF. The CDR3 nucleotides are TGTGCCAGCAGTCCCAGGGGATATAGCAATCAGCCCCAGCATTTT. J is TRBJ1-5 and V is TRBV2; possible D gene TRBD1, 6 bases. The CDR3 consists of 15 residues. From germline, CDR1 is SNHLY and CDR2 FYNNEI. Trimming removed 5 bases at V and 0 bases at J, with 11 bases between.

This chain links TRBV18 with TRBJ2-2, with D possibly being TRBD2 (6 bases). The CDR3 loop spans 15 amino acids. V was cut by 1 base and J by 1 base, with 7 bases left in between. Per germline, CDR1 KGHSH and CDR2 LQKENI. The CDR3 nucleotides read TGTGCCAGCTCACCACTGCGGGAGAACACCGGGGAGCTGTTTTTT. Translating gives CASSPLRENTGELFF.

The chain links TRBV4-1 to TRBJ1-2, with 9 bases lining up with TRBD1. This CDR3 is built from 15 residues. CDR1 is MGHRA, CDR2 YSYEKL, per germline. J gave up 4 bases and V 2 bases, and 5 bases lay outside the gene matches. In nucleotides, the CDR3 is TGCGCCAGCAGCCAAACTGGGACAGGGACCTATGGCTACACCTTC. Its translation is CASSQTGTGTYGYTF.

V is TRBV12-2 and J is TRBJ2-2; no check of the table's D call, TRBD1, against the DNA was made. TRBV12-2 is a recognized pseudogene. The CDR3 contains 18 residues. CDR3 DNA: TGTGCAAGTCGCTTCCCGTTGACTCCGGACAGGGAGACGGGGGAGCTGTTTTTT. It specifies CASRFPLTPDRETGELFF.

V gene TRBV3-1 (or the pseudogene TRBV3-2) combines with J gene TRBJ1-2, with 9 bases matching TRBD1. Germline assignment: CDR1 LGHDT and CDR2 YNNKEL (reference sequence). The CDR3 is 14 residues long. J gave up 6 bases and V 5 bases, and 7 bases lay outside the gene matches. The CDR3 loop reads CASSIRDREHGYTF. CDR3 nucleotides: TGTGCCAGCAGCATCCGGGACAGGGAACATGGCTACACCTTC.

The chain carries TRBV19 and TRBJ1-1; D is uncertain. Trimming pared 3 bases from V and 8 bases from J, leaving 13 bases between. Per germline, CDR1 LNHDA and CDR2 SQIVND (reference sequence). The CDR3 loop spans 13 amino acids. The CDR3, as DNA: TGTGCCAGTAGTATCGGGAGATCGGTAGAAGCTTTCTTT. It translates to CASSIGRSVEAFF.